The 20 T cell receptor beta chains reported below all come from one sample, sequenced in a study of blood T cells in healthy people across ages. Alongside a J-beta primer mix, a sample-barcoded 5' primer served in a second PCR lasting about 7 to 11 cycles. From the 5' RACE reads, TCRdb called clonotypes with MiXCR, one entry per CDR3 protein. The profile covers some 750,000 distinct CDR3 sequences, with 22% appearing a single time and around a fifth taken by the ten largest. The sequenced material came from blood. The receptors here all came from a man aged 70 or older in good health.

This chain joins TRBV29-1 and TRBJ2-3; 10 bases line up with TRBD2. With V trimmed by 4 bases and J by 4 bases, 2 bases remained unmatched. CDR1 is SQVTM and CDR2 is ANQGSEA in the germline V gene. The CDR3 runs 13 residues. The CDR3 loop is CSVVAGGADTQYF. CDR3 bases: TGCAGCGTTGTAGCGGGAGGCGCAGATACGCAGTATTTT.

The chain has TRBV20-1 and TRBJ2-5; TRBD1 matches at 8 bases. Gene TRBJ2-7 matches the end of the DNA better, so the J call may be wrong. The V gene's germline CDR1 is DFQATT and CDR2 SNEGSKA (reference sequence). This CDR3 is 16 amino acids long. DNA of the CDR3: TGCAGTGCTAGAGGGGGGACAGGCCCCGTCTCCTACGAGCAGTACTTC. Protein: CSARGGTGPVSYEQYF.

The chain is built from TRBV6-6 and TRBJ1-5; no definite D call. V dropped 4 bases and J dropped 2 bases, with 9 bases sitting between them. The V gene's germline CDR1 is MNHNY and CDR2 SVGAGI (reference sequence). CDR3 length: 14 residues. The CDR3 reads CASSSEGGNQPQHF. CDR3 coding DNA: TGTGCCAGCAGTTCCGAGGGTGGCAATCAGCCCCAGCATTTT.

This clonotype was seen only a few times. The V and J genes are TRBV5-1 and TRBJ2-5; 7 bases align to TRBD1. Trimming took 5 bases from V and 2 from J; bases not matched to a gene: 6. This CDR3 has 14 amino acids. Germline V gene sequence: CDR1 SGHRS, CDR2 YFSETQ. The CDR3 nucleotides are TGCGCCAGCAGGCCCGGGACAGATCAAGAGACCCAGTACTTC. Amino acids: CASRPGTDQETQYF.

Concerning this clonotype itself: One junction end does not reproduce the germline sequence, and a read error may be involved. J is TRBJ1-2 and V is TRBV6-6; D gene ambiguous. Germline V gene sequence: CDR1 MNHNY, CDR2 SVGAGI (reference sequence). The CDR3 runs 15 residues. CDR3 DNA: TGTGCCAGCAGTACCCACGACCCAGCTAACTACGGCTACACCTTC. Its translation is CASSTHDPANYGYTF.

The chain joins TRBV15 to TRBJ1-1, with TRBD1 matching 9 bases. Germline V lookup: CDR1 LNHNV, CDR2 YYDKDF (reference sequence). The trim removed 1 base at V and 4 bases at J, leaving 4 bases unmatched. This CDR3 comprises 15 residues. The CDR3 spells CATSRAPQGATEAFF. The CDR3 region has the DNA TGTGCCACCAGCAGAGCACCACAGGGGGCCACTGAAGCTTTCTTT.

This clonotype was counted a few times. CDR3 sequence reads: CASSLGGTNSPLHF. The CDR3 DNA follows: TGTGCCAGCAGCTTAGGAGGGACTAATTCACCCCTCCACTTT. The chain has TRBV7-9 and TRBJ1-6, with TRBD1 as a possible D gene (5 bases). V lost 1 base to trimming and J lost 6 bases, with 7 bases between them. There are 14 residues in the CDR3. Germline CDR1 is SEHNR and CDR2 is FQNEAQ (reference sequence).

This clonotype was found a few times. Mismatch with germline at one junction end may stem from a read error. The chain links TRBV12-3 or TRBV12-4 to TRBJ1-1; a possible D gene is TRBD1 (5 bases). The CDR3 is made up of 14 amino acids. DNA for the CDR3: TGTGCCAGCAGCCCAGGCCAGGGAGGGATGCGAACACTGTTT. This translates into CASSPGQGGMRTLF.

The genes are TRBV12-3 or TRBV12-4 and TRBJ1-3, with TRBD1 as a possible D gene (5 bases). This CDR3 has 14 residues. Trimming left V 5 bases short and J 4 bases short, with 12 bases between. For the CDR3, the DNA is TGTGCCAGCAGTGTCGGTGGGGGGGGAAACACCATATATTTT. Amino acids: CASSVGGGGNTIYF.

The table lists this clonotype with many counts. The rearrangement joins TRBV7-2 to TRBJ2-7, with TRBD2 matching 10 bases. The better agreement between TRBJ2-3 and the DNA end casts doubt on the J call. The CDR3 length is 12 residues. CDR1 is SGHTA and CDR2 is FQGNSA in the germline V gene. As DNA, the CDR3 is TGTGCCAGCAGCCTAGTAGCGGGGGGGCAGTATTTT. It yields the protein CASSLVAGGQYF.

This clonotype was picked up a small number of times. The V and J genes are TRBV4-2 and TRBJ1-1; 10 bases are shared with TRBD1. Germline loops: CDR1 LGHNA, CDR2 YNFKEQ. CDR3 size: 17 residues. Unmatched junction bases numbered 10, after V lost 1 base and J lost 5 bases. CDR3 region: CASSQGISGQGRTEAFF. CDR3 sequence (DNA): TGTGCCAGCAGCCAAGGGATCTCGGGACAGGGGAGGACTGAAGCTTTCTTT.

The rearrangement joins TRBV12-3 or TRBV12-4 to TRBJ2-2; D is unclear. There are 14 residues in the CDR3. V lost 2 bases and J lost 7, with 11 bases in between. The CDR3 DNA is TGTGCCAGCAGTTTAAGCCAATGGTTCGGGGAGCTGTTTTTT. Translating gives CASSLSQWFGELFF.

Worth noting for this clonotype: Here the CDR3 omits its conserved ending phenylalanine or tryptophan, so a read error is the likely source. The chain carries TRBV2 and TRBJ2-1; a weak D match, TRBD2 (5 bases). Germline V gives CDR1 SNHLY, CDR2 FYNNEI. This CDR3 is built from 13 residues. V was trimmed by 7 bases and J by 1 base, leaving 8 bases between them. The CDR3 loop reads CASTWESYNEQFS. The CDR3 DNA reads as TGTGCCAGCACCTGGGAGTCCTACAATGAGCAGTTCTCC.

This clonotype appeared a few times. The rearrangement links TRBV7-9 to TRBJ2-5; no definite D call. The DNA end favors TRBJ2-1, so the J call may be wrong. The CDR3 totals 13 residues. CDR1 is SEHNR, CDR2 FQNEAQ, per germline (reference sequence). This CDR3 is CASSLAANNEQFF. CDR3 sequence (DNA): TGTGCCAGCAGCTTAGCCGCTAACAATGAGCAGTTCTTC.

This clonotype was detected only once. J is TRBJ2-1 and V is TRBV20-1, with 12 bases lining up with TRBD2. Looked up from germline, CDR1 is DFQATT and CDR2 is SNEGSKA (reference sequence). This CDR3 comprises 18 residues. V shed 6 bases, J shed 1 base, and the junction held 13 bases outside the gene matches. The CDR3 protein is CSARRTSGIGVSYNEQFF. Here the CDR3 DNA reads TGCAGTGCCCGACGGACTAGCGGGATTGGTGTATCCTACAATGAGCAGTTCTTC.

V usage is TRBV20-1 and J usage is TRBJ1-2, with no clear D. The CDR3 sequence is 12 residues long. V lost 4 bases and J 4 bases, leaving 10 bases between the germline ends. CDR1 and CDR2 from the germline V gene are DFQATT and SNEGSKA (reference sequence). The CDR3 coding sequence is TGCAGTGCTAACTCCATGGGCTATGGCTACACCTTC. Protein: CSANSMGYGYTF.

The chain combines TRBV7-2 with TRBJ2-5, with D perhaps matching TRBD1 or TRBD2 (5 bases each). V was shortened by 5 bases and J by 3 bases, with 19 bases between the two germline ends. The CDR3 runs 16 residues. Germline V gene lookup returns CDR1 SGHTA and CDR2 FQGNSA. CDR3 in DNA: TGTGCCAGCAGCGGATCCGGGGCGGCGTGGAAAGAGACCCAGTACTTC. This encodes CASSGSGAAWKETQYF. The full variable domain, completed using reference TRBV7-2 and TRBJ2-5, is GAGVSQSPSNKVTEKGKDVELRCDPISGHTALYWYRQSLGQGLEFLIYFQGNSAPDKSGLPSDRFSAERTGGSVSTLTIQRTQQEDSAVYLCASSGSGAAWKETQYFGPGTRLLVL.

In its sample, this clonotype was seen a few times. J is TRBJ2-7 and V is TRBV6-2 or TRBV6-3; 9 bases match TRBD2. The CDR3 consists of 16 residues. The V segment lost 2 bases and the J segment 2 bases; nucleotides outside the gene matches: 7. The V gene's germline CDR1 is MNHEY and CDR2 SVGEGT. CDR3 amino acids: CASSYGLAGNTYEQYF. The CDR3, as DNA: TGTGCCAGCAGTTACGGCCTAGCGGGGAATACCTACGAGCAGTACTTC.

In this sample, this clonotype turned up many times. V usage is TRBV5-1 and J usage is TRBJ1-2; TRBD1 aligns across 8 bases. Germline V gene data show CDR1 as SGHRS and CDR2 as YFSETQ. This CDR3 region has 12 residues. V shed 4 bases, J shed 8 bases, and the junction held 4 bases outside the gene matches. The CDR3 region is CASSPDREGYTF. The CDR3 bases are TGCGCCAGCAGCCCGGACAGGGAGGGCTACACCTTC.

A few counts support this clonotype. The DNA of the CDR3 is TGTGCCAGCAGTTATACCAGACAGGGTTGGGAGCAGTACTTC. As protein: CASSYTRQGWEQYF. This chain connects TRBV6-5 to TRBJ2-7, with 7 bases fitting TRBD1. CDR3 length equals 14 residues. V lost 3 bases to trimming and J lost 7 bases; unmatched junction nucleotides: 9. Germline-derived CDR1 and CDR2 are MNHEY and SVGAGI.